The 13 T cell receptor beta chains reported below all come from one sample, sequenced in a study of CD8+ T cells in alopecia areata. The treatment was: oral pan-JAK inhibitor, 5-10 mg twice daily. Reverse transcribed after extraction, RNA yielded cDNA as the sequencing template. Data came from immunoSEQ multiplex PCR; TCRdb stores just in-frame clones and leaves some out. Among 150,000 to 250,000 clones, roughly three fifths were seen once, and the ten largest hold less than 3.5%. Sequenced material: CD4+ T cells sorted from blood, taken at week 4, from a patient treated with tofacitinib. All receptors derive from a human donor with alopecia areata.

Remarks on this clone: Other nucleotide sequences in the sample specify the same CDR3. The rearrangement joins TRBV30 to TRBJ1-5; the D gene is possibly TRBD1 (5 bases). The CDR3 has 13 residues. Germline V gene sequence: CDR1 GTSNPN, CDR2 SVGIG (reference sequence). V dropped 0 bases and J dropped 4 bases, with 7 bases sitting between them. CDR3 coding DNA: TGTGCCTGGAGTGTATGGGGGAATCAGCCCCAGCATTTT. Protein: CAWSVWGNQPQHF.

The rearrangement joins TRBV28 to TRBJ1-1; D remains ambiguous. The CDR3 is 13 residues long. V lost 6 bases, J lost 4 bases, and 12 bases lay in between. Germline CDR1 MDHEN, CDR2 SYDVKM. The CDR3 sequence: CASSSRGSTEAFF. In DNA, the CDR3 is TGTGCCAGCAGCTCACGAGGGAGCACTGAAGCTTTCTTT.

This clone was seen a few times. The chain has TRBV7-2 and TRBJ2-7; the match to TRBD1 covers 8 bases. Germline loops: CDR1 SGHTA, CDR2 FQGNSA. Unmatched junction bases numbered 9, after V lost 4 bases and J lost 4 bases. The CDR3 length is 15 residues. DNA of the CDR3: TGTGCCAGCAGCTCCCGGACAGGGACGATATACGAGCAGTACTTC. Amino acid sequence: CASSSRTGTIYEQYF.

CDR3 amino acids: CASRERAKNIQYF. The CDR3 bases are TGTGCCAGCAGAGAGAGAGCCAAAAACATTCAGTACTTC. V gene TRBV6-1 combines with J gene TRBJ2-4; unclear D gene. The CDR3 spans 13 residues. Germline lookup yields CDR1 MNHNS and CDR2 SASEGT. V was clipped by 6 bases and J by 0 bases, with 6 bases between them.

The V and J genes are TRBV5-1 and TRBJ2-1, with D perhaps TRBD1 (5 bases). The germline V gene encodes CDR1 SGHRS and CDR2 YFSETQ. The CDR3 covers 12 residues. V lost 4 bases and J lost 10, with 12 bases in between. CDR3 bases: TGCGCCAGCAGCCGCCAGGACACAGAGCAGTTCTTC. This translates into CASSRQDTEQFF.

This clone was seen only a few times. The chain uses TRBV19 and TRBJ2-5, with 7 bases aligning to TRBD2. This CDR3 is built from 12 residues. CDR1 is LNHDA, CDR2 SQIVND, per germline (reference sequence). Trimming took 5 bases from V and 5 from J; bases not matched to a gene: 2. The CDR3 loop reads CASSLSGETQYF. The CDR3 DNA reads TGTGCCAGTAGTCTTAGCGGGGAGACCCAGTACTTC.

This chain uses TRBV30 with TRBJ1-5, with D unclear. The V gene's germline CDR1 is GTSNPN and CDR2 SVGIG (reference sequence). With 0 bases removed from V and 3 bases from J, the gap between germline ends came to 12 bases. This CDR3 region has 15 residues. The CDR3: CAWSVLGRFNQPQHF. CDR3 coding DNA: TGTGCCTGGAGTGTACTAGGGCGGTTCAATCAGCCCCAGCATTTT.

Ten or more counts support this clone. The chain joins TRBV5-6 to TRBJ2-5; weak D call: TRBD1 (5 bases). Germline V CDR1 and CDR2: SGHDT, YYEEEE. Trimming cost V 0 bases and J 4 bases, with 7 bases left between them. The CDR3 loop spans 13 amino acids. CDR3 bases: TGTGCCAGCAGCTTGGTGACAGCAGAGACCCAGTACTTC. Protein sequence: CASSLVTAETQYF.

This clone came up a few times. V gene TRBV29-1 combines with J gene TRBJ1-3; D is possibly TRBD1 (5 bases). This CDR3 contains 13 residues. CDR1 and CDR2 (germline): SQVTM, ANQGSEA. Trimming cost V 4 bases and J 4 bases, with 11 bases left between them. The CDR3 bases are TGCAGCGTTGTCGGGGCGGTAGGAAACACCATATATTTT. This sequence encodes CSVVGAVGNTIYF.

This clone was picked up one time. V usage is TRBV10-3 and J usage is TRBJ1-6; 7 bases agree with TRBD1. The CDR3 spans 14 residues. J gave up 5 bases and V 4 bases, and 2 bases lay outside the gene matches. In germline, CDR1 is ENHRY, CDR2 SYGVKD. The CDR3 is CAISAGTDNSPLHF. In nucleotides, the CDR3 is TGTGCCATCAGTGCCGGGACAGATAATTCACCCCTCCACTTT.

V and J are TRBV5-4 and TRBJ1-1; no clear D. Germline CDR1 reads SGHNT; CDR2 reads YYREEE (reference sequence). This CDR3 contains 13 residues. Trimming removed 4 bases from V and 4 bases from J, with 11 bases in between. The CDR3 coding sequence is TGTGCCAGCAGCCCGATGCTCACCACTGAAGCTTTCTTT. It translates to CASSPMLTTEAFF.

The V and J genes are TRBV15 and TRBJ1-6; TRBD1 is a possible D gene (6 bases). Deletions cut 0 bases from V and 5 bases from J, with 11 bases between. The CDR3 is made up of 16 amino acids. The germline CDR1 and CDR2 sequences are LNHNV and YYDKDF (reference sequence). The DNA for the CDR3 is TGTGCCACCAGCAGAGAGGGCAGGGGCAATAATTCACCCCTCCACTTT. Its protein is CATSREGRGNNSPLHF.

V gene TRBV9 combines with J gene TRBJ2-2; D remains unclear. V was cut by 6 bases and J by 2 bases, with 17 bases left in between. The germline V gene has CDR1 SGDLS and CDR2 YYNGEE. This CDR3 is built from 16 residues. The DNA of the CDR3 is TGTGCCAGCACCCTAGGCGGTGGCTATAACACCGGGGAGCTGTTTTTT. The encoded protein is CASTLGGGYNTGELFF.